This entry concerns a single TCR beta chain. Its antigen is not identified. Germline CDR1 reads SGHTA; CDR2 reads FQGNSA. The V end lost 1 base, the J end lost 4 bases, and 10 bases lay between the germline ends. The length of the CDR3 is 14 residues. The PCR contained 60 Vbeta and 13 Jbeta primers. Sequencing was performed with immunoSEQ multiplex PCR; in TCRdb, only in-frame clones are kept and a portion is missing. The sample features about 140,000 clones, with about 2.2% in its top ten. The sample comes from a study of cytomegalovirus exposure and HLA in healthy donors. Broader study findings: In a later analysis, a missense DCLRE1C variant was linked to TCR beta V- and J-gene trimming.

The clonotype was recovered from a young woman in good health and CMV-seronegative. Sequenced: PBMCs. The genes are TRBV7-2 and TRBJ1-2; possibly TRBD1 for D (5 bases). CDR3 bases: TGTGCCAGCAGCTTAGACACAGGTACCTATGGCTACACCTTC. Translated: CASSLDTGTYGYTF.